Given below is one TCR beta chain in context. Its antigen is unidentified. Stable disease denoted Graves' hyperthyroidism without ophthalmopathy progression within 18 months. Patients showing uncontrolled infection, other autoimmune disease, pregnancy or lactation were ineligible. Clinical symptoms, serum thyroxine, TRAb, thyroid ultrasound and orbital computed tomography informed diagnoses. The source material, RNA transcripts, was used to amplify TCR beta CDR3 regions. In the first-round RT-PCR of the TCR CDR3, the HTBI primer set was used. TCRdb passed the multiplex PCR reads through MiXCR, listing each CDR3 protein once. The sample has around 500,000 distinct CDR3 sequences, less than 15% seen once; the top ten hold approximately 15%. The entry originates in a study of T cells in Graves' hyperthyroidism and ophthalmopathy. V was pared by 0 bases and J by 2 bases, with 13 bases between. Germline CDR1 SGHRS, CDR2 YFSETQ. This CDR3 comprises 16 residues.

The study, taken as a whole, reports: In validation, the model predicted ophthalmopathy. These predictions came a median about 6 months before onset.

V and J are TRBV5-1 and TRBJ2-3; possibly TRBD2 for D (6 bases). The TCR was taken from a woman aged 40 to 50 with Graves' hyperthyroidism. Sample: blood. CDR3 in DNA: TGCGCCAGCAGCTTGGGGAGGGAGGAACCCACAGATACGCAGTATTTT. It codes for CASSLGREEPTDTQYF.